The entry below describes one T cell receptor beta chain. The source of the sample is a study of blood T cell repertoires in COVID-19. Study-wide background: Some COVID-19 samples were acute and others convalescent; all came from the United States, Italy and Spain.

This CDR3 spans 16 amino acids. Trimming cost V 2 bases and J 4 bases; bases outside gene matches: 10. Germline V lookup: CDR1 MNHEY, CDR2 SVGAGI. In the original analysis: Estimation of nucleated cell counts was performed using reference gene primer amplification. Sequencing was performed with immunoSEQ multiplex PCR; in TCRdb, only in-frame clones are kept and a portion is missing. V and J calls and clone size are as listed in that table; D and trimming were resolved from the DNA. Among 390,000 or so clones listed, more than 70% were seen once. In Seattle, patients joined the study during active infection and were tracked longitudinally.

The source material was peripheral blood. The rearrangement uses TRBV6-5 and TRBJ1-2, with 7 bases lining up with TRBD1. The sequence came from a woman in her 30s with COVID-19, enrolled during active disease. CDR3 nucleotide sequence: TGTGCCAGCAGTTACGCTTCGGGGACAGCAGCCTATGGCTACACCTTC. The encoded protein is CASSYASGTAAYGYTF.